The 12 T cell receptor beta chains listed next were all sequenced from one sample in a study of response to subunit inactivated influenza vaccine. MiXCR, run by TCRdb on the RT-PCR reads, gives a single entry per CDR3 protein. The data contain roughly 650,000 distinct CDR3 sequences, around 14% of them singletons. Material: PBMCs from blood, obtained roughly 13 days after vaccination. The receptors come from a man aged 50-60 years who received an inactivated influenza vaccine.

The J gene is TRBJ1-1, the V gene TRBV3-1, with D possibly matching TRBD1 (5 bases). Germline V CDR1 and CDR2: LGHDT, YNNKEL (reference sequence). The CDR3 runs to 16 residues. V lost 3 bases and J lost 11, with 25 bases in between. The CDR3 sequence: CASSQDKTDSSVDAFF. CDR3 DNA sequence: TGTGCCAGCAGCCAGGATAAGACAGACTCCTCGGTCGACGCTTTCTTT.

This clonotype was detected ten times or more. V gene TRBV12-3 or TRBV12-4 combines with J gene TRBJ1-2; a possible D gene is TRBD1 (5 bases). The CDR3 runs 13 residues. Trimming pared 4 bases from V and 7 bases from J, leaving 13 bases between. CDR3: CASSSGRRAGYTF. CDR3 in DNA: TGTGCCAGCAGTTCAGGGCGGAGGGCTGGCTACACCTTC.

The CDR3 reads CASSYSGGLPQYF. CDR3 in DNA: TGTGCCAGCAGTTACAGCGGGGGACTCCCGCAGTACTTC. The chain employs TRBV6-5 and TRBJ2-5; the match to TRBD2 covers 8 bases. This CDR3 is built from 13 residues. J was trimmed by 11 bases and V by 2 bases; bases with no gene match: 7. CDR1 and CDR2 from the germline V gene are MNHEY and SVGAGI.

This chain connects TRBV7-8 to TRBJ1-1, with D hard to call. The CDR3 is 12 amino acids. V lost 4 bases to trimming and J lost 5 bases, with 8 bases between them. CDR1 is SGHVS and CDR2 is FQNEAQ in the germline V gene. For the CDR3, the DNA is TGTGCCAGCAGCTCAGGCGGGACTGAAGCTTTCTTT. It is translated as CASSSGGTEAFF.

This clonotype was counted a few times. The genes are TRBV12-3 or TRBV12-4 and TRBJ1-5; a possible D gene is TRBD1 (6 bases). The CDR3 extends over 14 amino acids. Trimming left V 5 bases short and J 8 bases short, with 16 bases between. The CDR3 sequence is CASSAVLEGEPQHF. The DNA of the CDR3 is TGTGCCAGCAGTGCTGTCTTGGAGGGGGAGCCCCAGCATTTT.

This clonotype was seen a few times. This chain connects TRBV20-1 to TRBJ2-5; 8 bases map to TRBD1. Germline lookup yields CDR1 DFQATT and CDR2 SNEGSKA (reference sequence). CDR3 length equals 14 residues. V lost 6 bases and J lost 5; bases outside the gene matches: 11. Here the CDR3 DNA reads TGCAGTGCAACCGGGACAGGCTTGGGCGAGACCCAGTACTTC. This encodes CSATGTGLGETQYF.

The chain joins TRBV7-2 to TRBJ2-7; 7 bases line up with TRBD2. The junction had 11 bases not matched to a gene; V was cut back by 6 bases and J by 9 bases. In germline, CDR1 is SGHTA, CDR2 FQGNSA. This CDR3 comprises 13 residues. Here the CDR3 reads CASSEWREGLQYF. The CDR3 DNA is TGTGCCAGCAGTGAATGGAGGGAGGGCCTGCAGTACTTC.

The genes are TRBV19 and TRBJ2-7, with a possible D match to TRBD2 (5 bases). CDR1 and CDR2 from the germline V gene are LNHDA and SQIVND (reference sequence). CDR3 length equals 13 residues. V gave up 5 bases and J gave up 0 bases, with 8 bases separating them. CDR3 sequence reads: CASSPGNSYEQYF. The CDR3 DNA reads as TGTGCCAGTAGTCCCGGGAACTCCTACGAGCAGTACTTC. Full variable domain (outside the CDR3, taken from reference TRBV19 and TRBJ2-7): DGGITQSPKYLFRKEGQNVTLSCEQNLNHDAMYWYRQDPGQGLRLIYYSQIVNDFQKGDIAEGYSVSREKKESFPLTVTSAQKNPTAFYLCASSPGNSYEQYFGPGTRLTVT.

The J gene is TRBJ2-5, the V gene TRBV29-1, with a weak D call TRBD1 (6 bases). CDR1 SQVTM and CDR2 ANQGSEA come from the germline V gene. V lost 4 bases to trimming and J lost 2 bases, with 11 bases between them. The CDR3 loop spans 13 amino acids. The CDR3 spells CSVGMGAQETQYF. The CDR3 bases are TGCAGCGTTGGTATGGGGGCACAAGAGACCCAGTACTTC.

This clonotype turned up a few times. The chain is built from TRBV12-3 or TRBV12-4 and TRBJ2-2, with 7 bases identical to TRBD1. The CDR3 covers 15 residues. V gave up 0 bases and J gave up 5 bases; unmatched junction bases: 3. CDR3 amino acids: CASSLAGQMTGELFF. The CDR3 DNA reads as TGTGCCAGCAGTTTAGCGGGACAGATGACCGGGGAGCTGTTTTTT.

This clonotype was detected many times. The chain carries TRBV15 and TRBJ2-2; D is ambiguous. Trimming removed 0 bases at V and 3 bases at J, with 5 bases between. There are 14 residues in the CDR3. Germline V CDR1 and CDR2: LNHNV, YYDKDF (reference sequence). In nucleotides, the CDR3 is TGTGCCACCAGCAGAGAGCGATACACCGGGGAGCTGTTTTTT. Translation gives CATSRERYTGELFF.

This clonotype showed up just a few times. The rearrangement uses TRBV12-3 or TRBV12-4 and TRBJ2-5; D is perhaps TRBD1 (5 bases). This CDR3 spans 14 amino acids. The germline V and J ends were trimmed by 5 bases and 1 base, with 11 bases remaining between them. The CDR3 nucleotides read TGTGCCAGCAGTCTAGGGGCGTTCCAAGAGACCCAGTACTTC. It yields the protein CASSLGAFQETQYF.